This T cell receptor beta chain is from a study of Ad26.COV2.S vaccination and SARS-CoV-2 variants. The wider study: Ad26.COV2.S shots went into the muscle once or twice, 56 days apart.

Produced via immunoSEQ multiplex PCR; TCRdb's table is partial and in-frame only. The table shows around 270,000 clones, with roughly 87% occurring only once. The V and J ends lost 2 bases and 0 bases respectively, with 8 bases between them. CDR3 length equals 14 residues. Germline V CDR1 and CDR2: SGHVS, FQNEAQ. Treatment denoted: some 20 received Ad26.COV2.S at low or high dose, single or two shots; roughly five received placebo; per-sample allocation not given. Specimen acquisition occurred on day 63 following the initial vaccine or placebo injection. Adults aged 18-55 years in Boston included the donor. It was Wuhan-strain SARS-CoV-2 spike that the Ad26 vaccine vector expressed. This clone has a single count.

The chain employs TRBV7-8 and TRBJ2-7; TRBD1 might be the D (5 bases). This TCR came from a person aged 18-65 years who received the Ad26.COV2.S COVID-19 vaccine or a placebo. The source was peripheral blood, collected in a trial of Ad26.COV2.S vaccine versus placebo. The CDR3 DNA sequence: TGTGCCAGCAGCTTAAGGGGCACCTCCTACGAGCAGTACGTC. Translation: CASSLRGTSYEQYV.